Below are 20 T cell receptor beta chains sequenced from a single sample in a study of metastatic and nonmetastatic thyroid tumors. Treatment of any kind had been given to no patient before thyroid surgery. TCRdb reanalyzed the PCR reads via MiXCR. In the table there are 15,000 to 20,000 clones, roughly 21% of which are singletons. Sequenced input: adjacent normal tissue. The receptors stem from a female donor with papillary thyroid cancer or a benign thyroid nodule (not recorded which). Some clones in this sample may be carry-over from other donors' samples.

Only a few counts were recorded for this clone. This chain uses TRBV12-3 or TRBV12-4 with TRBJ2-1, with D possibly matching TRBD1 (5 bases). V was clipped by 1 base and J by 4 bases, with 11 bases between them. The CDR3 has 15 amino acids. CDR3 bases: TGTGCCAGCAGTTTAGTGGGGCGCGGATACAATGAGCAGTTCTTC. Its translation is CASSLVGRGYNEQFF.

V and J are TRBV28 and TRBJ2-5; D call uncertain. Per germline, CDR1 MDHEN and CDR2 SYDVKM. This CDR3 is built from 13 residues. V was trimmed by 9 bases and J by 5 bases, leaving 16 bases between them. In DNA form, the CDR3 reads TGTGCCAGAGCGATTAGTTTCGGGGAGACCCAGTACTTC. This codes for CARAISFGETQYF.

The sample holds many counts of this clone. The same CDR3 can be traced to other DNA sequences in this sample. V is TRBV3-1 and J is TRBJ1-1; 7 bases are shared with TRBD1. The germline V gene has CDR1 LGHDT and CDR2 YNNKEL (reference sequence). The trim removed 4 bases at V and 5 bases at J, leaving 10 bases unmatched. This CDR3 is 15 amino acids long. As DNA, the CDR3 is TGTGCCAGCAGCCCGACAGGGAGGTATCAAACTGAAGCTTTCTTT. Translation gives CASSPTGRYQTEAFF.

In regard to this clone: The germline gene is not matched at one end of the junction; a read error may be the cause. J is TRBJ2-3 and V is TRBV30, with D uncertain. Germline assignment: CDR1 GTSNPN and CDR2 SVGIG (reference sequence). The CDR3 has 13 amino acids. Here the CDR3 reads CAWRTLSTDTQYF. The CDR3, as DNA: TGTGCCTGGCGGACGTTAAGCACAGATACTCAGTATTTT.

The rearrangement joins TRBV3-1 to TRBJ1-1; D not resolved. The CDR3 covers 13 residues. Per germline, CDR1 LGHDT and CDR2 YNNKEL (reference sequence). The V end lost 4 bases, the J end lost 1 base, and 7 bases lay between the germline ends. CDR3 sequence reads: CASSPMPNTEAFF. The CDR3, as DNA: TGTGCCAGCAGCCCGATGCCGAACACTGAAGCTTTCTTT.

This clone appeared a few times. CDR3 residues: CASSYGSSGIKRWTQYF. The CDR3 coding sequence is TGTGCCAGCAGTTACGGGTCTAGCGGGATCAAGAGATGGACCCAGTACTTC. The chain couples TRBV6-5 to TRBJ2-1, with TRBD2 matching 9 bases. The DNA matches TRBJ2-5 better at its end, which makes the J call doubtful. The CDR3 is 17 amino acids. CDR1 and CDR2 from the germline V gene are MNHEY and SVGAGI.

V and J are TRBV11-1 and TRBJ1-1, with D maybe TRBD1 (5 bases). Germline V gene lookup returns CDR1 SGHAT and CDR2 FQDESV (reference sequence). CDR3 length: 15 residues. V shed 0 bases and J shed 5 bases, with 13 bases lying between them. CDR3 DNA sequence: TGTGCCAGCAGCTTAGCATGGGGGAGTGGAACTGAAGCTTTCTTT. Translating gives CASSLAWGSGTEAFF.

This clone was counted many times. This CDR3 is CASSLRARPSGANVLTF. The CDR3 nucleotides read TGTGCCAGCAGCTTAAGGGCCAGGCCCTCTGGGGCCAACGTCCTGACTTTC. This chain connects TRBV11-2 to TRBJ2-6; D remains ambiguous. The ends were cut back, 2 bases at V and 0 bases at J, with 11 bases in the middle. The CDR3 covers 17 residues. CDR1 SGHAT and CDR2 FQNNGV come from the germline V gene.

This clone was seen ten or more times. V usage is TRBV7-9 and J usage is TRBJ1-1; D not certain. Germline assignment: CDR1 SEHNR and CDR2 FQNEAQ (reference sequence). Trimming took 2 bases from V and 1 from J, leaving 8 bases between them. This CDR3 region has 14 residues. In DNA, the CDR3 is TGTGCCAGCAGCTTAATAGGCAAGAACACTGAAGCTTTCTTT. Residues: CASSLIGKNTEAFF. The full variable domain, completed using reference TRBV7-9 and TRBJ1-1, is DTGVSQNPRHKITKRGQNVTFRCDPISEHNRLYWYRQTLGQGPEFLTYFQNEAQLEKSRLLSDRFSAERPKGSFSTLEIQRTEQGDSAMYLCASSLIGKNTEAFFGQGTRLTVV.

This clone is medium-sized (0.01 to 0.1%) within its sample. The chain combines TRBV12-3 or TRBV12-4 with TRBJ2-5; D remains unclear. This CDR3 comprises 13 residues. V lost 0 bases and J 11 bases, leaving 13 bases between the germline ends. Here the CDR3 DNA reads TGTGCCAGCAGTTTAGCGCTCAAGTTCCGGCAGTACTTC. This encodes CASSLALKFRQYF.

The chain is built from TRBV27 and TRBJ2-5; D is uncertain. The CDR3 extends over 13 amino acids. V gave up 2 bases and J gave up 5 bases, with 9 bases separating them. CDR1 MNHEY and CDR2 SMNVEV come from the germline V gene (reference sequence). CDR3 nucleotides: TGTGCCAGCAGTTTACAGTGGATGGAGACCCAGTACTTC. Encoded protein: CASSLQWMETQYF.

This clone was found many times. V is TRBV20-1 and J is TRBJ2-2, with TRBD2 as a possible D gene (6 bases). The ends were cut back, 5 bases at V and 0 bases at J, with 13 bases in the middle. The CDR3 contains 15 residues. Per the germline V gene, CDR1 is DFQATT and CDR2 is SNEGSKA (reference sequence). This chain's CDR3 is CSAQTSSANTGELFF. For the CDR3, the DNA is TGCAGTGCTCAAACGTCTAGCGCGAACACCGGGGAGCTGTTTTTT.

The genes are TRBV5-1 and TRBJ2-5; no definite D call. V was trimmed by 0 bases and J by 5 bases, leaving 8 bases between them. CDR3 length equals 13 residues. Germline CDR1 is SGHRS and CDR2 is YFSETQ. The CDR3 protein is CASSLGQVETQYF. The CDR3 DNA sequence: TGCGCCAGCAGCTTGGGGCAGGTGGAGACCCAGTACTTC. The full variable domain, completed using reference TRBV5-1 and TRBJ2-5, is KAGVTQTPRYLIKTRGQQVTLSCSPISGHRSVSWYQQTPGQGLQFLFEYFSETQRNKGNFPGRFSGRQFSNSRSEMNVSTLELGDSALYLCASSLGQVETQYFGPGTRLLVL.

The sample holds many counts of this clone. The gene calls are TRBV29-1 and TRBJ2-5; D may be TRBD2 (6 bases). CDR3 length: 13 residues. CDR1 SQVTM and CDR2 ANQGSEA come from the germline V gene. The ends were cut back, 3 bases at V and 3 bases at J, with 11 bases in the middle. CDR3 in amino acids: CSVDTGSEETQYF. As DNA, the CDR3 is TGCAGCGTTGATACCGGGAGTGAAGAGACCCAGTACTTC.

This clone has a count of ten or more. V and J are TRBV5-6 and TRBJ1-5, with TRBD1 as a possible D gene (6 bases). This CDR3 is 15 amino acids long. Germline assignment: CDR1 SGHDT and CDR2 YYEEEE. V lost 1 base and J lost 0, with 8 bases in between. In DNA form, the CDR3 reads TGTGCCAGCAGCTTGAGGGGGAGTAGCAATCAGCCCCAGCATTTT. Encoded protein: CASSLRGSSNQPQHF.

This clone has more than one count but fewer than ten. Germline and junction disagree at one end, which may indicate a read error. The genes are TRBV6-5 and TRBJ2-7; possibly TRBD1 or TRBD2 for D (5 bases each). Germline assignment: CDR1 MNHEY and CDR2 SVGAGI. The CDR3 loop spans 16 amino acids. CDR3 residues: CASIFSPGRHSYEQYF. CDR3 nucleotide sequence: TGCGCCAGCATTTTCAGTCCGGGACGCCATTCCTACGAGCAGTACTTC.

Of note for this clone: One end of the junction is discordant with germline, which a read error may explain. This sequence joins TRBV5-6 and TRBJ1-2, with D possibly TRBD1 on 5 matching bases. The length of the CDR3 is 13 residues. Germline CDR1 and CDR2: SGHDT and YYEEEE. In DNA, the CDR3 is TGTGCCAGCAGCTTGGGCGAGGGGTCTGGCTACAACTTC. Translating it yields CASSLGEGSGYNF.

With regard to this clone: The same CDR3 also results from other DNA sequences found in this sample. This chain joins TRBV5-1 and TRBJ2-7; 7 bases fit TRBD1. The CDR3 spans 15 residues. Germline-derived CDR1 and CDR2 are SGHRS and YFSETQ. The ends lost 0 bases at V and 0 bases at J; junction bases unmatched: 3. The CDR3 region is CASSLGQGFSYEQYF. The CDR3 DNA reads TGCGCCAGCAGCTTGGGACAGGGTTTCTCCTACGAGCAGTACTTC.

This clone ranks as medium-sized. The rearrangement links TRBV28 to TRBJ2-1; 14 bases are shared with TRBD2. Per the germline V gene, CDR1 is MDHEN and CDR2 is SYDVKM. The CDR3 loop spans 14 amino acids. V lost 8 bases, J lost 5 bases, and 2 bases stayed unmatched. The CDR3 nucleotides are TGTGCCAGCGGACTAGCGGGAGGTAACAATGAGCAGTTCTTC. Amino acids: CASGLAGGNNEQFF.

This clone was picked up a small number of times. This may stem from a read error, because a much larger clone lies one nucleotide away. V usage is TRBV25-1 and J usage is TRBJ2-3; TRBD2 matches 11 bases. Looked up from germline, CDR1 is MGHDK and CDR2 is SYGVNS. CDR3 length equals 21 residues. The ends lost 6 bases at V and 6 bases at J; junction bases unmatched: 26. The DNA for the CDR3 is TGTGCCAGCAGCACTAAACATGACGGGACTAGCGGAAAAAGGGGGGCCGATACGCAGTATTTT. Encoded protein: CASSTKHDGTSGKRGADTQYF.